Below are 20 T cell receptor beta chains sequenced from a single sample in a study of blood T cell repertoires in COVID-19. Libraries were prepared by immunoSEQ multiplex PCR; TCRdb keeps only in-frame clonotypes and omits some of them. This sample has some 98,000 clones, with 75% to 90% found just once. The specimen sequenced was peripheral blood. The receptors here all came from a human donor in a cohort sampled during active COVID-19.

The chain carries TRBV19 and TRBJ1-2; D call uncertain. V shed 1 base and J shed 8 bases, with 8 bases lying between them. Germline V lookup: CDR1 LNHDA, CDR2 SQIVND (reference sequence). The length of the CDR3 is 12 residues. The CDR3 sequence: CASSIGGRGYTF. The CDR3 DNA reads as TGTGCCAGTAGTATAGGCGGCCGGGGCTACACCTTC.

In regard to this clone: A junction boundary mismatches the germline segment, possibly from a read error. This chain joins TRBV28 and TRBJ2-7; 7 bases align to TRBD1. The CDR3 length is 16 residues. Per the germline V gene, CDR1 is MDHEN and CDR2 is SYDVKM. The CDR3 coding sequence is TGTGCCAGCAGTCCCCGACGACAGGGACCCTCCCACGAGCAGTACTTC. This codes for CASSPRRQGPSHEQYF.

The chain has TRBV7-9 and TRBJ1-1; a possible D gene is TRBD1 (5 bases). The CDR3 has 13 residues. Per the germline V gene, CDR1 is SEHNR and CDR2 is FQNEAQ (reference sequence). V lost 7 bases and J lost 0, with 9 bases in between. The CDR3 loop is CASMRQLNTEAFF. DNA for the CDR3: TGTGCCAGCATGCGACAGCTGAACACTGAAGCTTTCTTT.

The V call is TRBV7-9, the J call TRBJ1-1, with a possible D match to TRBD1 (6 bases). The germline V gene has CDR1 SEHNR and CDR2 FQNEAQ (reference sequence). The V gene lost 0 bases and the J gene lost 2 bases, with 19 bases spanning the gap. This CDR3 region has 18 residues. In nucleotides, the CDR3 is TGTGCCAGCAGCTTAGCGTTTCTCGTTACAGGGCCAAACACTGAAGCTTTCTTT. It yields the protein CASSLAFLVTGPNTEAFF.

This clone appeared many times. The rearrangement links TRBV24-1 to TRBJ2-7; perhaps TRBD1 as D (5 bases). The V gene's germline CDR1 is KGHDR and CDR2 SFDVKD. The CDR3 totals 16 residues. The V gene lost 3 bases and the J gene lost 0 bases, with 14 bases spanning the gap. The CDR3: CATSDIGGHSSYEQYF. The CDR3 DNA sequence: TGTGCCACCAGTGATATCGGCGGACATAGCTCCTACGAGCAGTACTTC.

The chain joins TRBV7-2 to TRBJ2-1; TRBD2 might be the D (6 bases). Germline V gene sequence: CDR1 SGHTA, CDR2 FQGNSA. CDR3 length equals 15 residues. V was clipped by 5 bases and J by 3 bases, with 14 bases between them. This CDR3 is CASSEEGLGYNEQFF. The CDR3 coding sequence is TGTGCCAGCAGCGAGGAGGGTTTAGGCTACAATGAGCAGTTCTTC.

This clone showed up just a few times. CDR3 protein: CASRGDYEQYF. The CDR3 DNA sequence: TGTGCCAGCAGAGGGGACTACGAGCAGTACTTC. This sequence joins TRBV11-2 and TRBJ2-7; D perhaps matches TRBD1 (5 bases). CDR1 and CDR2 (germline): SGHAT, FQNNGV. V was trimmed by 6 bases and J by 3 bases, leaving 6 bases between them. The CDR3 length is 11 residues.

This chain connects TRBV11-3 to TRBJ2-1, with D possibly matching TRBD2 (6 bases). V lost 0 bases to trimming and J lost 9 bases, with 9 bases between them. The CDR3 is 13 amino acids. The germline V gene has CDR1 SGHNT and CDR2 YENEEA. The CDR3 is CASSLDTEGEQFF. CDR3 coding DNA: TGTGCCAGCAGCTTAGATACGGAGGGTGAGCAGTTCTTC.

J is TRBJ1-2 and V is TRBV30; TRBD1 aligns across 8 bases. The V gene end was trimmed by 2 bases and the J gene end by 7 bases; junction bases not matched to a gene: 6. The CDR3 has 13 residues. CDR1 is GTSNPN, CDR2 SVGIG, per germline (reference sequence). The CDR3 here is CAWSREQGVGYTF. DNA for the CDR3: TGTGCCTGGAGTCGGGAACAGGGGGTTGGCTACACCTTC.

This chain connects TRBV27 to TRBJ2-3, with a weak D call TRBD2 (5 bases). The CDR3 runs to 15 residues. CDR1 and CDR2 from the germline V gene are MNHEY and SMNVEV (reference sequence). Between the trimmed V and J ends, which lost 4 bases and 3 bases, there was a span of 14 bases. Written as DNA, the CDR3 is TGTGCCAGCAGTTCCAAAGGGAGAAGTACAGATACGCAGTATTTT. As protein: CASSSKGRSTDTQYF.

As DNA, the CDR3 is TGTGCCAGCAGTTACGTCAGGGACCTAAGGGACAATAATTCACCCCTCCACTTT. Amino acids: CASSYVRDLRDNNSPLHF. This chain joins TRBV6-2 or TRBV6-3 and TRBJ1-6; weak D call: TRBD1 (6 bases). The CDR3 loop spans 18 amino acids. Germline V gene data show CDR1 as MNHEY and CDR2 as SVGEGT. Trimming removed 2 bases at V and 5 bases at J, with 19 bases between.

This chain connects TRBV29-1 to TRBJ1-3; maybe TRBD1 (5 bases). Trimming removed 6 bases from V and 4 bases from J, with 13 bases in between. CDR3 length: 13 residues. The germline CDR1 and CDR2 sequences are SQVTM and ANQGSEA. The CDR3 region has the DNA TGCAGCGTCGCCCTGAGACAGGGAAACACCATATATTTT. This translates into CSVALRQGNTIYF.

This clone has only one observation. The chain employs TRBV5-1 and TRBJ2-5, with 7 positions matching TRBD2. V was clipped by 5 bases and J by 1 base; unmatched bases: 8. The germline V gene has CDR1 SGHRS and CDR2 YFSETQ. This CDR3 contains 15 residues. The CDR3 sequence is CASSLSGGTQETQYF. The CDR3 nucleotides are TGCGCCAGCAGTTTATCGGGAGGCACCCAAGAGACCCAGTACTTC.

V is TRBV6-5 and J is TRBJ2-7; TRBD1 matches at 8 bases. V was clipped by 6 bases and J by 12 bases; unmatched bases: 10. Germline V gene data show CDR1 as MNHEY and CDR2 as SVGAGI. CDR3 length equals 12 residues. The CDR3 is CASRARTGPSYF. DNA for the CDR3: TGTGCCAGCAGGGCCAGGACAGGGCCTTCGTACTTC.

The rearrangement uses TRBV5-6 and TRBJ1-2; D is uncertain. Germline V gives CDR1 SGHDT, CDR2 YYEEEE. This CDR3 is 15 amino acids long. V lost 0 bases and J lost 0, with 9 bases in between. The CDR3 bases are TGTGCCAGCAGCTTGGGGGCCAGCCCTAACTATGGCTACACCTTC. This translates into CASSLGASPNYGYTF.

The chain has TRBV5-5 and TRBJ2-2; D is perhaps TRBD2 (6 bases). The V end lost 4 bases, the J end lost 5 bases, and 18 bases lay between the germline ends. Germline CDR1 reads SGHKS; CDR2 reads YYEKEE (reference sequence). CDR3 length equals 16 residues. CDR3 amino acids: CASSGGLGAGTGELFF. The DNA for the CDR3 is TGTGCCAGCAGCGGGGGACTTGGGGCGGGAACCGGGGAGCTGTTTTTT.

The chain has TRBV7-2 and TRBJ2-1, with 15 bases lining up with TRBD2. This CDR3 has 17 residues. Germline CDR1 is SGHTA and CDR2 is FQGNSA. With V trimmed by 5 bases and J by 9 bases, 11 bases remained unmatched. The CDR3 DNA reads TGTGCCAGCAGCCCAGGGACTAGCGGGAGGAGGAGGGTTGAGCAGTTCTTC. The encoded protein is CASSPGTSGRRRVEQFF. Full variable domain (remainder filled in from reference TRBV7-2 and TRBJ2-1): GAGVSQSPSNKVTEKGKDVELRCDPISGHTALYWYRQSLGQGLEFLIYFQGNSAPDKSGLPSDRFSAERTGGSVSTLTIQRTQQEDSAVYLCASSPGTSGRRRVEQFFGPGTRLTVL.

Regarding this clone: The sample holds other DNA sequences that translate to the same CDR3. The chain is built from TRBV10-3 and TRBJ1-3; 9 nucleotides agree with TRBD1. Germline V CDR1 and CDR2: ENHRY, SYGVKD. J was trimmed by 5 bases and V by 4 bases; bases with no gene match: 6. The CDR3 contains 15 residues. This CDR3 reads CAISGPGQGRNTIYF. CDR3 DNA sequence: TGTGCCATCAGTGGTCCGGGACAGGGTCGAAACACCATATATTTT.

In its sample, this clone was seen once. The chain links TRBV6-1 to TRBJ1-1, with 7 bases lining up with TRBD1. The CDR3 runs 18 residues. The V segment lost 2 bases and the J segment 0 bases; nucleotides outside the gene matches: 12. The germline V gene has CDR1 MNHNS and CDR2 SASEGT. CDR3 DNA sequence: TGTGCCAGCAGTGAACGGGCGGGGACAGCCGTCATGAACACTGAAGCTTTCTTT. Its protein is CASSERAGTAVMNTEAFF.

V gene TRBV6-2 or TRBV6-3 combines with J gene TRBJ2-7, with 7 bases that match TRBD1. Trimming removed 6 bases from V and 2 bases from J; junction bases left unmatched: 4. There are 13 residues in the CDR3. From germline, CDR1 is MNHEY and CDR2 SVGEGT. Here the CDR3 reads CASSPGQPYEQYF. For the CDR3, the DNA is TGTGCCAGCAGCCCGGGACAGCCCTACGAGCAGTACTTC.